One sample yielded the 14 T cell receptor beta chains listed below, sequenced in a study of OX40 agonist ivuxolimab in advanced cancers. TCRdb keeps only in-frame clones here, not all; method: immunoSEQ multiplex PCR. The sample carries under 50,000 clones, about four fifths recorded once. The sample here was CD4+ or CD8+ T cells sorted from blood, taken in a trial of the OX40 agonist ivuxolimab. These receptors were taken from an adult with an advanced solid tumor such as melanoma, head and neck, liver or kidney cancer.

This clone has only one observation. The chain recombines TRBV7-9 with TRBJ2-2; D is possibly TRBD2 (6 bases). V dropped 6 bases and J dropped 4 bases, with 15 bases sitting between them. CDR3 length: 15 residues. From germline, CDR1 is SEHNR and CDR2 FQNEAQ (reference sequence). The CDR3 protein is CASRETRIGTGELFF. The DNA for the CDR3 is TGTGCCAGCAGGGAGACTAGGATCGGCACCGGGGAGCTGTTTTTT. The variable domain in full, with the rest retrieved from reference TRBV7-9 and TRBJ2-2, is DTGVSQNPRHKITKRGQNVTFRCDPISEHNRLYWYRQTLGQGPEFLTYFQNEAQLEKSRLLSDRFSAERPKGSFSTLEIQRTEQGDSAMYLCASRETRIGTGELFFGEGSRLTVL.

The chain uses TRBV2 and TRBJ2-2, with TRBD2 identical over 11 bases. The CDR3 is 15 amino acids. Trimming took 6 bases from V and 6 from J; bases not matched to a gene: 6. Germline values: CDR1 SNHLY, CDR2 FYNNEI. CDR3 DNA: TGTGCCAGCAGGGCCGGGACTAGCGGCGCCGGGGAGCTGTTTTTT. Translation: CASRAGTSGAGELFF.

This rearrangement joins TRBV5-5 to TRBJ1-1; 10 bases agree with TRBD1. Losses at the gene ends were 1 base for V and 5 bases for J; bases not matched to a gene: 2. The CDR3 covers 14 residues. Germline CDR1 SGHKS, CDR2 YYEKEE (reference sequence). CDR3 in DNA: TGTGCCAGCAGCTTGATGGACAGGGGGACTGAAGCTTTCTTT. The encoded protein is CASSLMDRGTEAFF.

The rearrangement links TRBV7-3 to TRBJ1-1; D may be TRBD1 (5 bases). Germline V gene data show CDR1 as SGHTA and CDR2 as FQGTGA. This CDR3 comprises 13 residues. V dropped 4 bases and J dropped 1 base, with 7 bases sitting between them. The CDR3 loop is CASSSDRNTEAFF. DNA for the CDR3: TGTGCCAGCAGCTCCGACAGGAACACTGAAGCTTTCTTT.

There are a few counts of this clone. The CDR3 sequence is CASSYAGGTEMGKYGYTF. The CDR3 DNA reads TGTGCCAGCAGTTACGCCGGGGGGACCGAAATGGGGAAGTATGGCTACACCTTC. The rearrangement links TRBV7-9 to TRBJ1-2, with TRBD1 as a possible D gene (5 bases). V gave up 6 bases and J gave up 5 bases, with 28 bases separating them. In germline, CDR1 is SEHNR, CDR2 FQNEAQ (reference sequence). The CDR3 length is 18 residues.

The chain links TRBV5-1 to TRBJ2-1; D is perhaps TRBD2 (5 bases). The CDR3 sequence is 15 residues long. Between the trimmed V and J ends, which lost 2 bases and 0 bases, there was a span of 9 bases. Germline V gene lookup returns CDR1 SGHRS and CDR2 YFSETQ. The CDR3 nucleotides are TGCGCCAGCAGCTTAGGGAGCACCTCCTACAATGAGCAGTTCTTC. Amino acids: CASSLGSTSYNEQFF.

This chain connects TRBV28 to TRBJ2-4; 7 nucleotides align to TRBD2. CDR3 length: 17 amino acids. V was pared by 5 bases and J by 2 bases, with 12 bases of the junction left unmatched. Germline-derived CDR1 and CDR2 are MDHEN and SYDVKM. CDR3 loop: CASSPTSRAQSKNIQYF. The CDR3 nucleotides are TGTGCCAGCAGTCCGACTAGCAGGGCACAATCCAAAAACATTCAGTACTTC.

This clone was observed once. The CDR3 loop reads CASSLVGGRDSTYEQYF. For the CDR3, the DNA is TGTGCCAGCAGCTTGGTGGGTGGAAGGGACTCAACCTACGAGCAGTACTTC. The chain joins TRBV5-5 to TRBJ2-7, with D possibly being TRBD2 (6 bases). CDR1 and CDR2 (germline): SGHKS, YYEKEE (reference sequence). V lost 0 bases and J lost 2, with 18 bases in between. The CDR3 has 17 residues.

In nucleotides, the CDR3 is TGCGCCAGCAGCTTGTCAGTAGCCTACGAGCAGTACTTC. Protein sequence: CASSLSVAYEQYF. The chain combines TRBV5-1 with TRBJ2-7; D is uncertain. CDR1 and CDR2 from the germline V gene are SGHRS and YFSETQ. Trimming removed 1 base at V and 2 bases at J, with 7 bases between. This CDR3 is 13 amino acids long.

The genes are TRBV28 and TRBJ1-2; D possibly corresponds to TRBD1 (5 bases). Germline lookup yields CDR1 MDHEN and CDR2 SYDVKM. The CDR3 covers 13 residues. With 5 bases removed from V and 13 bases from J, the gap between germline ends came to 20 bases. The CDR3, as DNA: TGTGCCAGCAGTACGAACATACAGGTTGATCTCACCTTC. Its translation is CASSTNIQVDLTF.

The rearrangement uses TRBV28 and TRBJ1-1, with 9 bases matching TRBD1. Germline-derived CDR1 and CDR2 are MDHEN and SYDVKM. V was clipped by 8 bases and J by 10 bases; unmatched bases: 8. The CDR3 extends over 12 amino acids. The CDR3 DNA reads TGTGCCAGCCGCGGGACAGGGAGTTTAGCTTTCTTT. The encoded protein is CASRGTGSLAFF.

The gene calls are TRBV6-6 and TRBJ1-4; D gene unclear. This CDR3 region has 15 residues. In germline, CDR1 is MNHNY, CDR2 SVGAGI (reference sequence). The V and J ends lost 2 bases and 0 bases respectively, with 7 bases between them. The chain's CDR3 is CASSYGSPTNEKLFF. The CDR3 DNA reads as TGTGCCAGCAGTTACGGAAGCCCAACTAATGAAAAACTGTTTTTT.

Written as DNA, the CDR3 is TGTGCCAGCAGCTTAGGGCCGAACAATGAGCAGTTCTTC. Protein product: CASSLGPNNEQFF. The rearrangement uses TRBV11-3 and TRBJ2-1, with D unclear. The V gene's germline CDR1 is SGHNT and CDR2 YENEEA. The CDR3 runs 13 residues. V lost 1 base and J 5 bases, leaving 6 bases between the germline ends.

The chain joins TRBV6-6 to TRBJ1-3; 7 bases are a match to TRBD1. V lost 6 bases, J lost 2 bases, and 4 bases stayed unmatched. The CDR3 spans 14 residues. Germline values: CDR1 MNHNY, CDR2 SVGAGI (reference sequence). CDR3 in DNA: TGTGCCAGCAGCGGGACAGCCACTGGAAACACCATATATTTT. This translates into CASSGTATGNTIYF.